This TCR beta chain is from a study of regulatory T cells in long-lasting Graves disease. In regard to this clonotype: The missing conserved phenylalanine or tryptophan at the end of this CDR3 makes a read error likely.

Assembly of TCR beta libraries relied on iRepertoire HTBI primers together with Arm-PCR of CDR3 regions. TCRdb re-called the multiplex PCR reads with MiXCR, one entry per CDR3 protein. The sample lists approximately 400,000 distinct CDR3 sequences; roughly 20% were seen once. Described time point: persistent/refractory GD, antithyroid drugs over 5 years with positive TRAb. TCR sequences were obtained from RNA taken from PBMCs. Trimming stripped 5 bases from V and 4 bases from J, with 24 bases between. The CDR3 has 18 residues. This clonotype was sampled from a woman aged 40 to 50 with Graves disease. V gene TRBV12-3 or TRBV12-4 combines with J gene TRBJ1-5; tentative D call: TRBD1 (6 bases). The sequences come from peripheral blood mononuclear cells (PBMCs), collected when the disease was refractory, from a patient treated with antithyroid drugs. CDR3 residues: CASSPFGGGPAGNQPQHL. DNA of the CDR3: TGTGCCAGCAGTCCCTTTGGGGGGGGCCCCGCGGGGAATCAGCCCCAGCATTTG.